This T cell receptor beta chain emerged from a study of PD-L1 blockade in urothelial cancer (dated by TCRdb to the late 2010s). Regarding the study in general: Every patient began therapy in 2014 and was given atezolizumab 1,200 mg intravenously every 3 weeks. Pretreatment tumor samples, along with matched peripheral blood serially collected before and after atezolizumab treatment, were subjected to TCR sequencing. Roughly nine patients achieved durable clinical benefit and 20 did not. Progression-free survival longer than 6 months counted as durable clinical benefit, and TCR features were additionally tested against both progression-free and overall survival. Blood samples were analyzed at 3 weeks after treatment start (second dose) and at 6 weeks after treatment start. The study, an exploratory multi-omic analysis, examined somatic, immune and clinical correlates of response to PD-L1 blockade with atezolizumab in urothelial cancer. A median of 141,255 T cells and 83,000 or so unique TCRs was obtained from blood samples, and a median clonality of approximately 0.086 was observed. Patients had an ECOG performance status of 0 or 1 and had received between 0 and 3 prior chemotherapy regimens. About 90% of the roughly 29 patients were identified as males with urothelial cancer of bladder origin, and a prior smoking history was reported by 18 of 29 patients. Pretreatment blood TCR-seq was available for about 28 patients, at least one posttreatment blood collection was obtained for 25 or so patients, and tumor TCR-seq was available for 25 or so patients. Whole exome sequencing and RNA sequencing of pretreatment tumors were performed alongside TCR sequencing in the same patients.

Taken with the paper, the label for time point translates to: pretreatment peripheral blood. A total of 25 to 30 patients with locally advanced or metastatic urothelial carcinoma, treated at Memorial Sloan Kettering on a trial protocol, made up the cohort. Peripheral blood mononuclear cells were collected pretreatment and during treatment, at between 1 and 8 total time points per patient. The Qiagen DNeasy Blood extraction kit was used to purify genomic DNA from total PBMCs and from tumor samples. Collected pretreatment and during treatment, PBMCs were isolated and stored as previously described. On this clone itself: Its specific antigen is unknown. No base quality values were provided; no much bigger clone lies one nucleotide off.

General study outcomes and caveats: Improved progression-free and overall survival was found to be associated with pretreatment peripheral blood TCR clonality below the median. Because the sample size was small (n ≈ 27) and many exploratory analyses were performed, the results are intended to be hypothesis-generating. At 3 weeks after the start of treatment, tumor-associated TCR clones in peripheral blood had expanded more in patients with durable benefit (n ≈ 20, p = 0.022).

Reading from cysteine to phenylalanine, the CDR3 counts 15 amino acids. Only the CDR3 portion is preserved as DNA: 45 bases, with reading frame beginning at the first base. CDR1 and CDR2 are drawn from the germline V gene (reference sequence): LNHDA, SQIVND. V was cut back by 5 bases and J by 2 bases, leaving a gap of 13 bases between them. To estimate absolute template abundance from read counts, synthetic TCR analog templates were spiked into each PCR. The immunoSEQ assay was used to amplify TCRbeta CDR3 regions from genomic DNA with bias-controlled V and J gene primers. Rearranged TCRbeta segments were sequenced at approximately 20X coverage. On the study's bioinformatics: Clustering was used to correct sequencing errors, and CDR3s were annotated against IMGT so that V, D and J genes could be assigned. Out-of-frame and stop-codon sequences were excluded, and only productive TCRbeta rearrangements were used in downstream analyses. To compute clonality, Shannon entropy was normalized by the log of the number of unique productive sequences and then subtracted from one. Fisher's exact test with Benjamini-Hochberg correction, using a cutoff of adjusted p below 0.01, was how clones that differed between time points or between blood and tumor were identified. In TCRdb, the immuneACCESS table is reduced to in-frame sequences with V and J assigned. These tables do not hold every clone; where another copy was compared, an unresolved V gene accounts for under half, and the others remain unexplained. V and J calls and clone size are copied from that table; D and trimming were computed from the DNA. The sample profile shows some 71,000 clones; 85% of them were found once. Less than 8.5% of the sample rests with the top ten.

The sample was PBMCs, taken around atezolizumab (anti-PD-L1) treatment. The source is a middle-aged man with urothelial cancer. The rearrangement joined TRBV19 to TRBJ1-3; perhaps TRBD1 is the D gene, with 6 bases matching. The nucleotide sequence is TGTGCCAGTAGTGCGCCGGGACAAACTGGAAACACCATATATTTT. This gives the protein CASSAPGQTGNTIYF.